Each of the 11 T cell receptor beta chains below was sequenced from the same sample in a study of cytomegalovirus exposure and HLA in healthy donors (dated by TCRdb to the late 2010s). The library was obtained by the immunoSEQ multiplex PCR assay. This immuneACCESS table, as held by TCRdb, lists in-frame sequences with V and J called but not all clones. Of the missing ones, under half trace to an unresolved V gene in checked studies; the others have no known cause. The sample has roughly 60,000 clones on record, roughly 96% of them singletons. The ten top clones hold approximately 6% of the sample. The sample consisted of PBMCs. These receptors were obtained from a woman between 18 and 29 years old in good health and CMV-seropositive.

The CDR3 spells CASSVSGVENTEAFF. In DNA, the CDR3 is TGTGCCAGCAGTGTCTCAGGGGTGGAGAACACTGAAGCTTTCTTT. V and J are TRBV6-4 and TRBJ1-1, with D maybe TRBD1 (6 bases). Trimming took 4 bases from V and 1 from J, leaving 13 bases between them. In germline, CDR1 is MRHNA, CDR2 SNTAGT. This CDR3 is 15 amino acids long.

CDR3: CSVEDRVLANTGELFF. CDR3 DNA: TGCAGCGTTGAAGACAGGGTACTCGCGAACACCGGGGAGCTGTTTTTT. The gene calls are TRBV29-1 and TRBJ2-2; TRBD1 might be the D (5 bases). Germline loops: CDR1 SQVTM, CDR2 ANQGSEA. This CDR3 has 16 amino acids. Trimming removed 0 bases from V and 0 bases from J, with 11 bases in between.

CDR3 residues: CASSLDREYQETQYF. CDR3 bases: TGTGCCAGCAGCTTGGACCGCGAATACCAAGAGACCCAGTACTTC. This chain uses TRBV5-4 with TRBJ2-5; D not certain. This CDR3 spans 15 amino acids. The ends were cut back, 0 bases at V and 0 bases at J, with 9 bases in the middle. Germline V CDR1 and CDR2: SGHNT, YYREEE (reference sequence).

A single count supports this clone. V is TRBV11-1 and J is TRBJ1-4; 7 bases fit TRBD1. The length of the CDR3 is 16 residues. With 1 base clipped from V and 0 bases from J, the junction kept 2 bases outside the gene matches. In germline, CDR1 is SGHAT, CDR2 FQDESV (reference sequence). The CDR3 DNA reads TGTGCCAGCAGCTTAGGGGGACAGCCAACTAATGAAAAACTGTTTTTT. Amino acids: CASSLGGQPTNEKLFF.

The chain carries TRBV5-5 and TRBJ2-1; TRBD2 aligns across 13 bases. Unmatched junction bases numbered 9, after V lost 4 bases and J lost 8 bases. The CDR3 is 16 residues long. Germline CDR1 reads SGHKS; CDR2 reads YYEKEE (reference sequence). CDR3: CASSTTGTSGIYEQFF. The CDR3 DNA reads TGTGCCAGCAGCACCACCGGGACTAGCGGGATCTATGAGCAGTTCTTC.

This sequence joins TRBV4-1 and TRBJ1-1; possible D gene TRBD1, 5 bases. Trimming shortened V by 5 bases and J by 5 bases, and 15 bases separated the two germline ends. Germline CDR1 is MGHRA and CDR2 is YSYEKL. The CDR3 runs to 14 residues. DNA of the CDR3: TGCGCCAGCAGCTTCAGGGCCGATATAACTGAAGCTTTCTTT. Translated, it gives CASSFRADITEAFF.

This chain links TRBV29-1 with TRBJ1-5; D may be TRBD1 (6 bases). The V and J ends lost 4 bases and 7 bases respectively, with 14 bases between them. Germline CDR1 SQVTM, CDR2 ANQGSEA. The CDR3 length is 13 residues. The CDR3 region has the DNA TGCAGCGTTGTAGGGGGACACGGACAGCCCCAGCATTTT. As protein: CSVVGGHGQPQHF.

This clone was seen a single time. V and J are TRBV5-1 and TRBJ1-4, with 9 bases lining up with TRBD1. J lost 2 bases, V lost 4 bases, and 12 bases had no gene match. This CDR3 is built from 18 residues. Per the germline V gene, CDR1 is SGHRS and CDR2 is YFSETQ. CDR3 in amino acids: CASSRTGGVETTNEKLFF. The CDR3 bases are TGCGCCAGCAGCCGAACAGGGGGCGTTGAGACTACTAATGAAAAACTGTTTTTT. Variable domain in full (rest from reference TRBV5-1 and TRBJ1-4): KAGVTQTPRYLIKTRGQQVTLSCSPISGHRSVSWYQQTPGQGLQFLFEYFSETQRNKGNFPGRFSGRQFSNSRSEMNVSTLELGDSALYLCASSRTGGVETTNEKLFFGSGTQLSVL.

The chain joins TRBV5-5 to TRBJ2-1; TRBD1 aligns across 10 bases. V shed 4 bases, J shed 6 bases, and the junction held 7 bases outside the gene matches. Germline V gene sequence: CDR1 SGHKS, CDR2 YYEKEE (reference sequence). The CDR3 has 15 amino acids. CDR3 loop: CASSLGTGDSNEQFF. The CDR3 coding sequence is TGTGCCAGCAGCCTAGGGACAGGGGACTCCAATGAGCAGTTCTTC.

The CDR3 DNA reads TGCGCCAGCAGCCGCATCGACAGGGGGAACACTGAAGCTTTCTTT. Translating it yields CASSRIDRGNTEAFF. The chain recombines TRBV5-1 with TRBJ1-1; 8 bases are shared with TRBD1. Trimming removed 4 bases from V and 1 base from J; junction bases left unmatched: 6. This CDR3 spans 15 amino acids. The germline V gene encodes CDR1 SGHRS and CDR2 YFSETQ.

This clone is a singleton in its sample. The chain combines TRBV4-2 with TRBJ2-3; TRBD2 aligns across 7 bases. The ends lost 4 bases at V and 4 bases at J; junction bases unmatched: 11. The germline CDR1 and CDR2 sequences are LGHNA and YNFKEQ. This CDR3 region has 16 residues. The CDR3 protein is CASSPRWAGVPDTQYF. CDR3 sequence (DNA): TGTGCCAGCAGCCCTCGGTGGGCGGGAGTTCCAGATACGCAGTATTTT.